The 21 T cell receptor beta chains given below trace back to one sample, sequenced in a study of shared clonotypes between healthy human individuals (dated by TCRdb to the early 2020s). CD8 naive samples consisted of CD45RO-negative cells that were positively selected for CCR7, yielding a CD45RA+CCR7+ population without TemRA cells. Library preparation employed the immunoSEQ multiplex PCR assay. TCRdb's version of the immuneACCESS table is confined to in-frame rearrangements and falls short of the full clone set. An unresolved V gene accounts for under half of the shortfall where checked; the remainder is of unknown origin. This sample is represented by just over 2,000,000 clones; less than 95% of them were singletons. The ten biggest clones cover 0.9% to 1.4% of the sample. Material for sequencing was naive CD8+ T cells sorted from blood. The cell subset or site label for this specimen denotes: CD45RA+CCR7+. Receptor source: a man aged 18 to 30 in good health.

The chain employs TRBV11-2 and TRBJ2-7; a weak D match, TRBD2 (7 bases). Germline assignment: CDR1 SGHAT and CDR2 FQNNGV. The length of the CDR3 is 16 residues. The ends were cut back, 4 bases at V and 3 bases at J, with 19 bases in the middle. The CDR3 nucleotides are TGTGCCAGCAGCTGGAGAGGGGGGGCTTTCGGCTACGAGCAGTACTTC. It translates to CASSWRGGAFGYEQYF.

As DNA, the CDR3 is TGTGCCAGCAGCTTACCGGGACTAGCGGGACACGAGCAGTACTTC. Protein product: CASSLPGLAGHEQYF. The chain carries TRBV7-9 and TRBJ2-7; TRBD2 agrees at 13 bases. The V gene end was trimmed by 2 bases and the J gene end by 5 bases; junction bases not matched to a gene: 3. Germline V gene lookup returns CDR1 SEHNR and CDR2 FQNEAQ (reference sequence). This CDR3 region has 15 residues. Combining the CDR3 with reference TRBV7-9 and TRBJ2-7 gives the whole variable domain DTGVSQNPRHKITKRGQNVTFRCDPISEHNRLYWYRQTLGQGPEFLTYFQNEAQLEKSRLLSDRFSAERPKGSFSTLEIQRTEQGDSAMYLCASSLPGLAGHEQYFGPGTRLTVT.

This sequence joins TRBV27 and TRBJ2-3; D is unresolved. CDR3 length equals 16 residues. Germline V lookup: CDR1 MNHEY, CDR2 SMNVEV (reference sequence). V was cut by 5 bases and J by 2 bases, with 17 bases left in between. CDR3 coding DNA: TGTGCCAGCAGTCCCAGCAAGGGCCCCCTCACAGATACGCAGTATTTT. It translates to CASSPSKGPLTDTQYF.

This sequence joins TRBV28 and TRBJ1-6; D gene uncertain. The V and J ends lost 4 bases and 4 bases respectively, with 17 bases between them. The germline V gene encodes CDR1 MDHEN and CDR2 SYDVKM. The CDR3 is made up of 17 amino acids. CDR3 residues: CASSSPLDGIYNSPLHF. The CDR3 DNA is TGTGCCAGCAGTTCCCCCTTGGACGGGATTTATAATTCACCCCTCCACTTT.

The V gene is TRBV13, the J gene TRBJ2-7; 7 nucleotides match TRBD2. There are 16 residues in the CDR3. Germline CDR1 PRHDT, CDR2 FYEKMQ (reference sequence). V shed 5 bases, J shed 0 bases, and the junction held 10 bases outside the gene matches. Here the CDR3 reads CASSPTGTTYSYEQYF. Written as DNA, the CDR3 is TGTGCCAGCAGCCCCACCGGGACTACCTACTCCTACGAGCAGTACTTC.

On this clone: One junction end disagrees with the germline gene, perhaps due to a read error. The rearrangement joins TRBV11-2 to TRBJ1-4; 8 nucleotides align to TRBD1. CDR3 length: 20 residues. From germline, CDR1 is SGHAT and CDR2 FQNNGV. The CDR3 here is CASSLDGDRFPYATNEKLFF. Written as DNA, the CDR3 is TGTGCCAGCAGCCTAGACGGGGACAGGTTCCCCTATGCAACTAATGAAAAACTGTTTTTT.

This sequence joins TRBV7-9 and TRBJ2-7, with 7 bases that match TRBD2. V was clipped by 5 bases and J by 6 bases; unmatched bases: 10. The CDR3 runs to 14 residues. CDR1 is SEHNR, CDR2 FQNEAQ, per germline (reference sequence). CDR3 sequence: CASSESGIHGEQYF. Written as DNA, the CDR3 is TGTGCCAGCAGCGAAAGCGGGATTCATGGCGAGCAGTACTTC.

The chain couples TRBV7-3 to TRBJ2-3; 7 positions match TRBD2. J lost 1 base, V lost 3 bases, and 1 base had no gene match. The CDR3 contains 14 residues. Per the germline V gene, CDR1 is SGHTA and CDR2 is FQGTGA. CDR3 in DNA: TGTGCCAGCAGCTTCGCGGGGGGCACAGATACGCAGTATTTT. Translating it yields CASSFAGGTDTQYF. The complete variable domain, with remaining parts taken from reference TRBV7-3 and TRBJ2-3, reads GAGVSQTPSNKVTEKGKYVELRCDPISGHTALYWYRQSLGQGPEFLIYFQGTGAADDSGLPNDRFFAVRPEGSVSTLKIQRTERGDSAVYLCASSFAGGTDTQYFGPGTRLTVL.

Remarks on this clone: An end of the junction differs from the germline gene, which may be a read error. The chain combines TRBV5-1 with TRBJ2-7, with unresolved D. CDR1 and CDR2 from the germline V gene are SGHRS and YFSETQ. The CDR3 is 14 residues long. As DNA, the CDR3 is TGCGCCAGCAGCTTGGCCCCACTCTCCAACGAGCAGTACTTC. Its translation: CASSLAPLSNEQYF.

The chain combines TRBV6-1 with TRBJ2-1; TRBD2 agrees at 9 bases. This CDR3 has 16 residues. Germline V CDR1 and CDR2: MNHNS, SASEGT. The V segment lost 2 bases and the J segment 5 bases; nucleotides outside the gene matches: 7. The CDR3 coding sequence is TGTGCCAGCAGTGAACTGAGCGGGGGGATAAACAATGAGCAGTTCTTC. This translates into CASSELSGGINNEQFF.

The V call is TRBV11-2, the J call TRBJ2-3, with D possibly being TRBD1 or TRBD2 (5 bases each). The germline gives CDR1 SGHAT, CDR2 FQNNGV. This CDR3 has 16 amino acids. Trimming cost V 5 bases and J 6 bases, with 21 bases left between them. The CDR3 nucleotides are TGTGCCAGCAGCACCCCTCGACAGTTGGTAGCGGATACGCAGTATTTT. This translates into CASSTPRQLVADTQYF.

The chain carries TRBV7-8 and TRBJ2-5, with D possibly being TRBD1 (6 bases). The CDR3 is 18 residues long. The ends were cut back, 5 bases at V and 5 bases at J, with 27 bases in the middle. The germline CDR1 and CDR2 sequences are SGHVS and FQNEAQ. The CDR3 DNA is TGTGCCAGCAGCCCTCTCTTAATCGGGACAAGGTCTGGTGAGACCCAGTACTTC. The encoded protein is CASSPLLIGTRSGETQYF.

V gene TRBV7-9 combines with J gene TRBJ2-2; TRBD1 is a possible D gene (6 bases). Trimming stripped 0 bases from V and 2 bases from J, with 13 bases between. Germline assignment: CDR1 SEHNR and CDR2 FQNEAQ (reference sequence). The CDR3 consists of 17 residues. For the CDR3, the DNA is TGTGCCAGCAGCTTAGCGTCAGGACAGCTAAACACCGGGGAGCTGTTTTTT. This translates into CASSLASGQLNTGELFF.

The chain couples TRBV7-9 to TRBJ2-7; TRBD2 matches 10 bases. Looked up from germline, CDR1 is SEHNR and CDR2 is FQNEAQ (reference sequence). This CDR3 has 15 amino acids. Trimming removed 11 bases from V and 1 base from J; junction bases left unmatched: 11. CDR3 bases: TGTGCCCTGGGGCTAGCGGGAGTTTGGTCCTACGAGCAGTACTTC. Translated, it gives CALGLAGVWSYEQYF.

CDR3 DNA sequence: TGTGCCAGCAGCTTAGAAAAGGGCGCCTACGAGCAGTACTTC. It translates to CASSLEKGAYEQYF. This sequence joins TRBV7-8 and TRBJ2-7; the D is unclear. CDR1 and CDR2 from the germline V gene are SGHVS and FQNEAQ. There are 14 residues in the CDR3. Trimming took 1 base from V and 2 from J, leaving 9 bases between them.

For this clone: Germline and junction disagree at one end, which may indicate a read error. This chain uses TRBV7-7 with TRBJ2-5, with D tentatively TRBD1 (6 bases). Germline loops: CDR1 SSHAT, CDR2 FNYEAQ (reference sequence). The CDR3 consists of 13 residues. The CDR3 spells CASSLGGRGTQYF. CDR3 sequence (DNA): TGTGCTAGCAGCTTAGGGGGACGGGGGACCCAGTACTTC.

This chain joins TRBV7-6 and TRBJ2-3; 9 bases are shared with TRBD1. CDR1 is SGHVS and CDR2 is FNYEAQ in the germline V gene. V lost 4 bases, J lost 3 bases, and 5 bases stayed unmatched. This CDR3 is 15 amino acids long. The CDR3, as DNA: TGTGCCAGCAGCTCGGACAGGGGCTTGACAGATACGCAGTATTTT. It is translated as CASSSDRGLTDTQYF.

CDR3 DNA: TGCGCCAGCAGCCAAGATCAAGGGATTTACACCGGGGAGCTGTTTTTT. Translation: CASSQDQGIYTGELFF. J is TRBJ2-2 and V is TRBV4-3; the D is unclear. Germline CDR1 and CDR2: LGHNA and YSLEER. CDR3 size: 16 residues. V lost 0 bases, J lost 3 bases, and 11 bases lay in between.

Comment on this clone: The same CDR3 is also encoded by other DNA sequences in this sample. DNA of the CDR3: TGTGCCAGCAGTTACCGGACAGATTCCTACGAGCAGTACTTC. Amino acid sequence: CASSYRTDSYEQYF. The chain carries TRBV6-5 and TRBJ2-7; weak D call: TRBD1 (6 bases). Deletions cut 2 bases from V and 1 base from J, with 9 bases between. The CDR3 runs 14 residues. The germline V gene encodes CDR1 MNHEY and CDR2 SVGAGI.

V is TRBV30 and J is TRBJ1-5, with D hard to call. With 0 bases removed from V and 0 bases from J, the gap between germline ends came to 6 bases. This CDR3 is built from 14 residues. Looked up from germline, CDR1 is GTSNPN and CDR2 is SVGIG (reference sequence). In nucleotides, the CDR3 is TGTGCCTGGAGTGTCCCATATAGCAATCAGCCCCAGCATTTT. Its protein product is CAWSVPYSNQPQHF.

Only one count was recorded for this clone. The V gene is TRBV15, the J gene TRBJ1-1; D unresolved. Germline CDR1 is LNHNV and CDR2 is YYDKDF (reference sequence). The CDR3 contains 15 residues. V lost 0 bases and J lost 2, with 10 bases in between. The CDR3 loop reads CATSRDGVFNTEAFF. The CDR3, as DNA: TGTGCCACCAGCAGAGATGGCGTGTTTAACACTGAAGCTTTCTTT.